This T cell receptor (beta chain) is drawn from a study of T cell repertoires in aging, cancer and after chemotherapy. General observations from the study: Untreated cancer patients had significantly lower blood TCR diversity than age-matched healthy donors.

Trimming shortened V by 0 bases and J by 1 base, and 10 bases separated the two germline ends. Looked up from germline, CDR1 is MNHNS and CDR2 is SASEGT. The CDR3 totals 15 residues. Amplification of TCR beta used genomic DNA extracted from peripheral blood. In its sample, this clonotype was seen a few times. Its antigen is not known. Rearranged V-D-J TRB sequences were amplified with a mixed TRB-A/B primer pool. TCRdb called the multiplex PCR reads again in MiXCR, with one record for every CDR3 protein. The sample yields some 10,000 distinct CDR3 sequences, about 31% seen once. V and J are TRBV6-1 and TRBJ2-7, with D possibly being TRBD1 (7 bases). This clonotype was obtained from a human donor in good health. The donor label of this sample is uncertain. Sequencing was done on a sample of blood. CDR3 amino acids: CASSEAEGASYEQYF. The CDR3 DNA is TGTGCCAGCAGTGAAGCGGAGGGGGCGTCCTACGAGCAGTACTTC.